This paragraph reports one T cell receptor (beta chain). The antigen remains undetermined. Making the TCR beta libraries involved quantitative 5'-RACE with molecular barcodes. Via MiXCR, TCRdb re-called the 5' RACE reads, giving one row per CDR3 protein. The sample lists 250,000 to 350,000 distinct CDR3 sequences; about 19% were seen once. The entry originates in a study of CD8 T cells in ankylosing spondylitis. Study outcomes and limitations: Disease-linked clones bore a CD8+ phenotype and were relatively rare in peripheral blood. Several of the motif variants were reported before in synovial fluid and blood from reactive arthritis.

Germline lookup yields CDR1 DFQATT and CDR2 SNEGSKA (reference sequence). The CDR3 has 15 amino acids. The V and J ends lost 5 bases and 8 bases, in that order; junction bases with no gene match: 10. The rearrangement uses TRBV20-1 and TRBJ2-4; 12 bases align to TRBD1. The origin of this receptor is a male donor with ankylosing spondylitis or in good health (not recorded which). Sequencing input: blood, either unsorted or a sorted T cell fraction (not recorded which). CDR3 in amino acids: CSASAGTGGVDIQYF. Written as DNA, the CDR3 is TGCAGTGCTTCCGCCGGGACAGGGGGCGTCGACATTCAGTACTTC.